These T cell receptor beta chains were read from a single sample in a study of blood T cell repertoires in COVID-19. Assay: immunoSEQ multiplex PCR; the TCRdb copy retains only in-frame clones and omits some. The sample contains fewer than 200,000 clones, about 83% of which appear only once. Sequenced: PBMCs or T cells enriched from blood (not recorded which). All receptors come from a woman aged 25 to 39 who had been exposed to COVID-19. CDR3s include the opening cysteine and the closing phenylalanine or tryptophan. The order of the fields is V gene, CDR3 length, clone size, J gene, D gene, CDR3 protein, CDR3 DNA. D genes are given only for firm matches. Part of the rows lack a size; the others show once, few, many or a class for expanded clones.

TRBV4-1,17,-,TRBJ1-4,-,CASSQPGSRGAGEKLFF,TGCGCCAGCAGCCAACCCGGATCGCGGGGAGCAGGTGAAAAACTGTTTTTT
TRBV2,14,few,TRBJ1-2,TRBD1,CASSEAWDRGGYTF,TGTGCCAGCAGTGAAGCCTGGGACAGGGGTGGCTACACCTTC
TRBV3-1/TRBV3-2,16,-,TRBJ1-2,TRBD1,CASSPQGADRGTGYTF,TGTGCCAGCAGCCCACAGGGGGCGGACAGGGGAACTGGCTACACCTTC
TRBV19,16,few,TRBJ2-3,TRBD2,CASNPGLAGGSDTQYF,TGTGCCAGCAACCCGGGACTAGCGGGGGGGAGCGATACGCAGTATTTT
TRBV2,16,-,TRBJ2-6,-,CASRGLWLSGANVLTF,TGTGCCAGCAGAGGACTCTGGCTCTCTGGGGCCAACGTCCTGACTTTC
TRBV11-2,16,-,TRBJ1-1,-,CASSLSQGHMNTEAFF,TGTGCCAGCAGCTTATCCCAGGGACATATGAACACTGAAGCTTTCTTT
TRBV6-5,16,-,TRBJ1-1,-,CASSYSGRSDISEAFF,TGTGCCAGCAGTTACTCAGGCAGGTCCGACATTAGTGAAGCTTTCTTT
TRBV5-1,14,-,TRBJ2-3,-,CASSLDGGRYTQYF,TGCGCCAGCAGCTTGGATGGTGGGAGGTATACGCAGTATTTT
TRBV10-3,12,-,TRBJ1-1,-,CAIRVGEVEAFF,TGTGCCATCCGGGTGGGGGAGGTTGAAGCTTTCTTT
TRBV19,13,-,TRBJ2-5,-,CASSIISSETQYF,TGTGCCAGTAGTATCATTAGTTCGGAGACCCAGTACTTC
TRBV12-3/TRBV12-4,12,-,TRBJ1-1,-,CASSPIESGAFF,TGTGCCAGCAGTCCAATAGAGAGCGGAGCTTTCTTT
TRBV12-3/TRBV12-4,12,-,TRBJ1-1,-,CASSLLAAEAFF,TGTGCCAGCAGTTTATTGGCGGCAGAAGCTTTCTTT
TRBV2,15,-,TRBJ1-5,TRBD1,CASSTGQGKGQPQHF,TGTGCCAGCAGCACGGGACAGGGAAAGGGTCAGCCCCAGCATTTT
TRBV11-2,13,-,TRBJ2-7,-,CASSSTGFHEQYF,TGTGCCAGCAGCTCTACAGGTTTCCACGAGCAGTACTTC
TRBV4-1,16,once,TRBJ2-7,TRBD2,CASSQGPSGGAHEQYF,TGCGCCAGCAGCCAAGGTCCAAGCGGGGGGGCCCACGAGCAGTACTTC
TRBV5-1,12,-,TRBJ1-1,-,CASSLGTLSPEF,TGCGCCAGCAGCTTGGGAACCCTCTCTCCTGAGTTT
TRBV12-3/TRBV12-4,11,few,TRBJ1-6,-,CASRFSGALHF,TGTGCCAGCCGCTTCAGCGGAGCGCTCCACTTT
TRBV3-1/TRBV3-2,13,-,TRBJ2-6,-,CASSQDRANVLTF,TGTGCCAGCAGCCAAGACAGGGCCAACGTCCTGACTTTC
TRBV19,14,-,TRBJ2-7,TRBD1,CASSRRQGSYEQYF,TGTGCCAGTAGTAGGCGACAGGGGTCCTACGAGCAGTACTTC
TRBV6-4,15,-,TRBJ2-1,TRBD1,CASSEFPGQGREQFF,TGTGCCAGCAGTGAATTCCCGGGACAGGGCCGAGAGCAGTTCTTC
TRBV7-8,13,-,TRBJ1-1,-,CASSFYMNTEAFF,TGTGCCAGCAGCTTTTATATGAACACTGAAGCTTTCTTT
TRBV29-1,14,-,TRBJ2-7,TRBD1,CSVYGTGVTYEQYF,TGCAGCGTCTACGGGACAGGGGTGACCTACGAGCAGTACTTC
TRBV5-6,13,-,TRBJ2-3,-,CASSFLSTDTQYF,TGTGCCAGCAGCTTTCTTAGCACAGATACGCAGTATTTT
TRBV5-8,17,-,TRBJ2-1,-,CASSRGTDGQKDNEQFF,TGTGCCAGCAGCCGCGGGACGGATGGCCAAAAGGACAATGAGCAGTTCTTC
TRBV3-1/TRBV3-2,13,-,TRBJ2-1,-,CASSQDLSTGQFF,TGTGCCAGCAGCCAAGATCTCTCTACCGGGCAGTTCTTC
TRBV9,15,-,TRBJ1-6,-,CASSGLPSASSPLHF,TGTGCCAGCAGCGGACTCCCTTCAGCATCTTCACCCCTCCACTTT
TRBV19,14,once,TRBJ2-2,TRBD1,CASSPGQQTGELFF,TGTGCCAGTAGTCCGGGACAGCAAACCGGGGAGCTGTTTTTT
TRBV5-1,15,-,TRBJ1-1,-,CASSSNFGSHTEAFF,TGCGCCAGCAGCTCTAACTTCGGGTCGCACACTGAAGCTTTCTTT
TRBV11-2,14,-,TRBJ1-2,-,CASSFRAVSYGYTF,TGTGCCAGCAGCTTCCGTGCGGTGAGCTATGGCTACACCTTC
TRBV28,16,-,TRBJ2-3,TRBD2,CASTETSGGYTDTQYF,TGTGCCAGCACCGAGACTAGCGGGGGGTACACAGATACGCAGTATTTT
TRBV7-8,16,once,TRBJ1-5,TRBD1,CASSQGGTGGRQPQHF,TGTGCCAGCAGCCAGGGGGGGACAGGGGGCCGGCAGCCCCAGCATTTT
TRBV7-6,15,-,TRBJ1-5,-,CASSLGGQGPQPQHF,TGTGCCAGCAGCTTAGGAGGGCAGGGGCCTCAGCCCCAGCATTTT
TRBV5-5,14,once,TRBJ1-2,TRBD1,CASSLDRGDYGYTF,TGTGCCAGCAGCTTGGACAGGGGGGACTATGGCTACACCTTC
TRBV12-5,15,-,TRBJ2-1,-,CASGPIPNRINEQFF,TGTGCTAGTGGCCCCATCCCAAACAGGATCAATGAGCAGTTCTTC
TRBV28,12,-,TRBJ1-2,-,CASSLGGYGYTF,TGTGCCAGCAGTTTGGGAGGCTATGGCTACACCTTC
TRBV7-9,14,-,TRBJ2-7,-,CASSLAGSSYEQYF,TGTGCCAGCAGCTTAGCTGGGAGCTCCTACGAGCAGTACTTC
TRBV7-2,14,once,TRBJ1-6,-,CASSFDSLNSPLHF,TGTGCCAGCAGCTTCGACAGCTTGAATTCACCCCTCCACTTT
TRBV5-1,15,-,TRBJ1-2,-,CASSSGTLDYYGYTF,TGCGCCAGCAGCTCTGGGACACTCGATTACTATGGCTACACCTTC
TRBV27,14,-,TRBJ1-3,TRBD1,CASRRQGPGNTIYF,TGTGCCAGCAGAAGACAGGGCCCTGGAAACACCATATATTTT
TRBV21-1,16,-,TRBJ1-4,-,CASIFRPDHSNEKLFF,TGTGCCAGCATCTTCAGGCCAGACCACAGTAATGAAAAACTGTTTTTT
TRBV4-3,15,-,TRBJ1-2,TRBD1,CASSRDRVYGYGYTF,TGCGCCAGCAGTCGAGACAGGGTTTACGGCTATGGCTACACCTTC
TRBV6-6,18,once,TRBJ1-3,TRBD1,CASSPTGSVLRAGNTIYF,TGTGCCAGCAGTCCGACAGGGAGTGTTCTTCGAGCTGGAAACACCATATATTTT
TRBV4-1,15,-,TRBJ1-1,-,CASSQERQGNTEAFF,TGCGCCAGCAGCCAAGAGAGGCAGGGGAACACTGAAGCTTTCTTT
TRBV5-5,14,-,TRBJ1-5,TRBD1,CASSDRALNQPQHF,TGTGCCAGCAGCGACAGGGCCCTGAATCAGCCCCAGCATTTT
TRBV5-1,13,-,TRBJ1-2,-,CASSPTPGYGYTF,TGCGCCAGCAGCCCAACCCCGGGGTATGGCTACACCTTC
TRBV10-1,14,-,TRBJ2-1,TRBD1,CASSRDRDYNEQFF,TGCGCCAGCAGCCGGGACAGGGACTACAATGAGCAGTTCTTC
TRBV7-9,14,-,TRBJ2-7,TRBD1,CASSPDRAPHEQYF,TGTGCCAGCAGCCCGGACAGGGCGCCCCACGAGCAGTACTTC
TRBV9,13,-,TRBJ2-2,-,CASSELGTGELFF,TGTGCCAGCAGCGAACTAGGGACCGGGGAGCTGTTTTTT
TRBV30,13,-,TRBJ1-3,-,CAWSGLAGNTIYF,TGTGCCTGGAGTGGGCTAGCTGGAAACACCATATATTTT
TRBV20-1,13,-,TRBJ1-2,-,CSASPTANYGYTF,TGCAGTGCTAGTCCCACAGCTAACTATGGCTACACCTTC
TRBV12-5,13,once,TRBJ1-1,-,CASGLVTAGEAFF,TGTGCTAGTGGTTTGGTAACGGCAGGTGAAGCTTTCTTT